Following are 4 T cell receptor beta chains from one sample sequenced in a study of blood T cell repertoires in COVID-19. Generated by immunoSEQ multiplex PCR, the TCRdb table keeps only in-frame clones and is missing some. The sample records 85,000 to 100,000 clones, just over 85% being singletons. The sequenced sample consisted of peripheral blood. The receptors stem from a man in his fifties with active or convalescent COVID-19.

J is TRBJ2-1 and V is TRBV4-1, with D maybe TRBD2 (6 bases). The CDR3 sequence is 15 residues long. Germline V gives CDR1 MGHRA, CDR2 YSYEKL. Trimming stripped 0 bases from V and 7 bases from J, with 13 bases between. CDR3 DNA: TGCGCCAGCAGCCAAGATCGGGGGATCTGGAATGAGCAGTTCTTC. Translating it yields CASSQDRGIWNEQFF.

This clone has just a few counts. V usage is TRBV7-9 and J usage is TRBJ1-1; D may be TRBD1 (6 bases). The CDR3 consists of 14 residues. V lost 2 bases and J lost 0, with 7 bases in between. Germline CDR1 is SEHNR and CDR2 is FQNEAQ (reference sequence). Here the CDR3 reads CASSLTGLNTEAFF. The CDR3 DNA is TGTGCCAGCAGCTTAACAGGGCTGAACACTGAAGCTTTCTTT.

This chain joins TRBV6-6 and TRBJ2-2; 10 nucleotides agree with TRBD1. V lost 8 bases, J lost 4 bases, and 4 bases stayed unmatched. CDR3 size: 14 residues. Germline values: CDR1 MNHNY, CDR2 SVGAGI (reference sequence). CDR3 nucleotide sequence: TGTGCCAGCTCGGGACAGGGGTTCACCGGGGAGCTGTTTTTT. This codes for CASSGQGFTGELFF.

The chain couples TRBV12-3 or TRBV12-4 to TRBJ1-5; 7 bases map to TRBD1. The CDR3 covers 13 residues. V lost 7 bases, J lost 4 bases, and 4 bases stayed unmatched. The DNA of the CDR3 is TGTGCCAGCACCCCACAGGGGAATCAGCCCCAGCATTTT. It is translated as CASTPQGNQPQHF.